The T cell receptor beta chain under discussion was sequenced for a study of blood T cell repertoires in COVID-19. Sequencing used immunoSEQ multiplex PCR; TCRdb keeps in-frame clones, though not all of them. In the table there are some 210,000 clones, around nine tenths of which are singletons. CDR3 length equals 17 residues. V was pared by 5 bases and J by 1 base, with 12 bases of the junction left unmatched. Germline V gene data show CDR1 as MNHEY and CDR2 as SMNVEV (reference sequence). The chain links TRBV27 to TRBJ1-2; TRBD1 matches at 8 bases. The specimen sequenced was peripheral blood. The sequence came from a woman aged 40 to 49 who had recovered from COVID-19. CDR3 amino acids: CASSRSVGTGVNYGYTF. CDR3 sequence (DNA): TGTGCCAGCAGTCGGAGCGTAGGGACAGGAGTTAACTATGGCTACACCTTC.